The present entry profiles one TCR beta chain with its context. Its target antigen remains unknown. Base quality data are lacking; no much larger clone is found one base away. The data are from a study of technical replicates of blood from a handful of donors (dated by TCRdb to 2015 to 2018). Looking up the germline V gene yields CDR1 LGHNA and CDR2 YSLEER. V is cut back by 4 bases and J by 1 base, with 2 bases in the junction unmatched. Measured from the cysteine to the phenylalanine, the CDR3 is 16 residues long. Only CDR3 DNA remains: 48 bases, in frame from the first base. Receptor libraries were prepared by the immunoSEQ multiplex PCR assay. This is the immuneACCESS table as TCRdb keeps it, with only in-frame sequences that have V and J called. A part of the clones is gone; compared with another copy, unresolved V genes explain less than half, and the rest is unexplained. The sample has some 70,000 clones on record, roughly 90% of them singletons. The ten largest clones capture about 4.7% of the sample.

The V and J genes are TRBV4-3 and TRBJ2-2; 11 middle bases align to TRBD1. The specimen sequenced was PBMCs. The sequence derives from a human donor in good health. Some clones in this sample may be carry-over from other donors' samples. The nucleotide sequence is TGCGCCAGCAGCCCGGACAGGGGGCTGAACACCGGGGAGCTGTTTTTT. Translated, it reads CASSPDRGLNTGELFF.